This T cell receptor beta chain derives from a study of early T cells in non-severe SARS-CoV-2 infection (dated by TCRdb to the early 2020s). For context, the study as a whole: Because TCR sequencing was done on bulk RNA from unsorted whole blood, the alpha and beta chains could not be paired. The paper's findings and limits, for the study overall: VDJdb matching was skewed toward anti-spike CD8 responses, so virus-specific expansions were likely underestimated and private and CD4 specificities were missed.

The CDR3 holds 13 amino acids from the cysteine to the phenylalanine. The DNA shown is the 39-base CDR3, in frame from base 1. CDR1 and CDR2 (SGHTA, FQGNSA) derive from the germline V gene. Note on this clonotype: Its target antigen remains unknown. The junction differs from germline at one of its ends, possibly a read error.

Set within a cohort of healthcare workers in London, UK, this nested case-control study involved weekly PCR testing of nasopharyngeal swabs along with blood sampling. Healthcare workers were recruited between 23 and 31 March 2020, during the week of the UK lockdown, and were followed weekly for up to roughly 15 weeks. The library was generated by 5' RACE. Sequencing was carried out with a NextSeq 500. To correct for sequencing error and PCR bias, the TCR library protocol tagged individual cDNA molecules with unique molecular identifiers. Both TCR alpha and beta chains were sequenced, and tight co-correlation was observed between alpha and beta sequence abundances in each sample. In the authors' own workflow: Decombinator V4 was used to perform V gene, J gene and CDR3 annotation of TCR sequences. Expanded TCRs were defined as changing significantly between any two time points under a Poisson model with p below 0.0001. TCR abundances were normalised to the total number of TCRs sequenced in each sample and reported as counts per million. MAIT TCRs were defined by TRAV1-2 paired with TRAJ12, TRAJ20 or TRAJ33, and iNKT TCRs by TRAV10 paired with TRAJ18. VDJdb, accessed on 1 November 2021, was searched for TCRs annotated for CMV, EBV and SARS-CoV-2, and TCRs annotated for more than one antigen were excluded. The public sequencing data were trimmed at Q25 with fastp and processed into clonotypes with MiXCR by TCRdb, which kept only in-frame beta chains. Records with the same CDR3 protein are collapsed into one entry carrying the most frequent genes and DNA. TCRdb's processing, not the authors', yielded these V and J calls. For this sample the table gives approximately 40,000 distinct CDR3 sequences, of which approximately 8.9% were detected only once. The ten largest clones represent 12% of the sample.

The clonotype was recovered from an adult who was a healthcare worker with PCR-confirmed SARS-CoV-2 infection or an uninfected control (not recorded which). Rearrangement joined TRBV7-2 to TRBJ1-2; the D gene cannot be named for sure. Sequencing was performed on whole blood. Here the CDR3 is given as CASSPNHNYGYSF. The nucleotides read TGTGCCAGCAGCCCGAACCATAACTATGGCTACTCCTTC.